Listed here are 21 T cell receptor beta chains from one sample, sequenced in a study of shared clonotypes between healthy human individuals. It was CD45RO-negative cells, positively selected for CCR7, that made up naive CD8 cells, with terminally differentiated effector memory CD45RA+ cells excluded. Libraries were prepared by immunoSEQ multiplex PCR; TCRdb keeps only in-frame clonotypes and omits some of them. Among some 2 million clones listed, roughly 94% were seen once. Source material: naive CD8+ T cells sorted from blood. These receptors came from a man aged 18 to 30 in good health.

The CDR3 loop is CASSLATEETQYF. The CDR3 DNA is TGTGCCAGCAGTTTAGCGACAGAAGAGACCCAGTACTTC. The chain joins TRBV6-5 to TRBJ2-5; D is possibly TRBD1 or TRBD2 (5 bases each). CDR3 length: 13 amino acids. Trimming stripped 4 bases from V and 3 bases from J, with 9 bases between. CDR1 MNHEY and CDR2 SVGAGI come from the germline V gene.

V usage is TRBV2 and J usage is TRBJ1-1; 8 bases line up with TRBD1. Trimming cost V 7 bases and J 6 bases; bases outside gene matches: 7. The CDR3 sequence is 13 residues long. Germline V gene sequence: CDR1 SNHLY, CDR2 FYNNEI. The CDR3 reads CASTQGQGPEAFF. CDR3 DNA: TGTGCCAGCACTCAAGGACAGGGACCTGAAGCTTTCTTT.

This chain joins TRBV10-3 and TRBJ2-7; no firm D call. CDR1 and CDR2 from the germline V gene are ENHRY and SYGVKD. Deletions cut 10 bases from V and 5 bases from J, with 21 bases between. This CDR3 region has 14 residues. The CDR3 here is CATDLDTGGDEQYF. The CDR3 DNA is TGTGCCACTGATCTTGACACCGGTGGTGACGAGCAGTACTTC.

V usage is TRBV4-1 and J usage is TRBJ2-1, with 9 bases lining up with TRBD2. Germline CDR1 and CDR2: MGHRA and YSYEKL. The V gene end was trimmed by 4 bases and the J gene end by 2 bases; junction bases not matched to a gene: 6. The CDR3 is made up of 16 amino acids. In DNA, the CDR3 is TGCGCCAGCAGCCCGATGACTAGCGGTGCCTACAATGAGCAGTTCTTC. Protein product: CASSPMTSGAYNEQFF.

This chain uses TRBV5-6 with TRBJ2-1; D unresolved. This CDR3 region has 11 residues. V was clipped by 4 bases and J by 9 bases, with 8 bases between them. CDR1 is SGHDT, CDR2 YYEEEE, per germline. The CDR3 bases are TGTGCCAGCAGCGGCGAAAGTGAGCAGTTCTTC. Its protein product is CASSGESEQFF.

The chain recombines TRBV9 with TRBJ1-1; D gene unclear. The germline V gene encodes CDR1 SGDLS and CDR2 YYNGEE. The CDR3 consists of 14 residues. Trimming stripped 4 bases from V and 0 bases from J, with 10 bases between. The chain's CDR3 is CASSTRGLNTEAFF. Here the CDR3 DNA reads TGTGCCAGCAGCACTCGCGGGCTGAACACTGAAGCTTTCTTT.

This clone was seen just once. The chain is built from TRBV27 and TRBJ2-5; D not certain. The CDR3 extends over 12 amino acids. V dropped 11 bases and J dropped 2 bases, with 12 bases sitting between them. Germline assignment: CDR1 MNHEY and CDR2 SMNVEV (reference sequence). The CDR3 region has the DNA TGTGCCTCAACCACCGGTCAAGAGACCCAGTACTTC. It codes for CASTTGQETQYF.

V gene TRBV30 combines with J gene TRBJ2-7, with D perhaps given as TRBD1 or TRBD2 (5 bases each). Trimming removed 3 bases from V and 4 bases from J, with 13 bases in between. CDR3 size: 13 residues. Germline values: CDR1 GTSNPN, CDR2 SVGIG (reference sequence). CDR3 bases: TGTGCCTGGAGGGGGCCGGGGACGTACGAGCAGTACTTC. Translating it yields CAWRGPGTYEQYF.

This chain connects TRBV28 to TRBJ1-6, with 8 bases aligning to TRBD1. This CDR3 has 14 residues. V lost 2 bases, J lost 9 bases, and 3 bases stayed unmatched. The germline V gene has CDR1 MDHEN and CDR2 SYDVKM. The CDR3 sequence: CASSLDRGFSPLHF. As DNA, the CDR3 is TGTGCCAGCAGTTTAGACAGGGGATTTTCACCCCTCCACTTT.

The rearrangement uses TRBV2 and TRBJ2-6, with D tentatively TRBD1 or TRBD2 (6 bases each). Germline CDR1 is SNHLY and CDR2 is FYNNEI. Trimming left V 5 bases short and J 4 bases short, with 24 bases between. The CDR3 extends over 19 amino acids. CDR3 in amino acids: CASSLGGQGIGEGANVLTF. The CDR3, as DNA: TGTGCCAGCAGTCTGGGGGGACAAGGGATTGGGGAAGGGGCCAACGTCCTGACTTTC.

Only one count was recorded for this clone. V is TRBV16 and J is TRBJ1-1; tentatively, D is TRBD1 (6 bases). This CDR3 comprises 17 residues. The germline V gene has CDR1 KGHSY and CDR2 FQNENV. Trimming took off 0 bases at V and 2 bases at J, with 16 bases between the two ends. CDR3 protein: CASSQSVAGDFNTEAFF. The CDR3 DNA is TGTGCCAGCAGCCAATCTGTAGCAGGGGATTTTAACACTGAAGCTTTCTTT.

V gene TRBV6-5 combines with J gene TRBJ1-1; TRBD1 might be the D (6 bases). This CDR3 has 14 residues. The germline CDR1 and CDR2 sequences are MNHEY and SVGAGI. V was pared by 6 bases and J by 4 bases, with 15 bases between. DNA of the CDR3: TGTGCCAGCAGACGGGGGCGTAGGAGCACTGAAGCTTTCTTT. Its protein product is CASRRGRRSTEAFF.

The V call is TRBV6-5, the J call TRBJ2-2, with no clear D. In germline, CDR1 is MNHEY, CDR2 SVGAGI. The germline V and J ends were trimmed by 5 bases and 2 bases, with 9 bases remaining between them. The CDR3 is 14 amino acids. CDR3 nucleotide sequence: TGTGCCAGCAGTAATTTACCAAACACCGGGGAGCTGTTTTTT. Translated, it gives CASSNLPNTGELFF.

The CDR3 here is CASSQIEQGNTEAFF. As DNA, the CDR3 is TGCGCCAGCAGCCAAATAGAACAGGGGAACACTGAAGCTTTCTTT. This sequence joins TRBV4-3 and TRBJ1-1, with D maybe TRBD1 (6 bases). The CDR3 length is 15 residues. Germline V gene lookup returns CDR1 LGHNA and CDR2 YSLEER. V lost 2 bases and J 1 base, leaving 11 bases between the germline ends.

The V and J genes are TRBV29-1 and TRBJ2-5; 7 positions match TRBD2. The CDR3 sequence is 14 residues long. J was trimmed by 7 bases and V by 0 bases; bases with no gene match: 8. Germline V CDR1 and CDR2: SQVTM, ANQGSEA. This CDR3 reads CSVEDRNGGRTQYF. The CDR3 DNA is TGCAGCGTTGAAGATCGAAACGGCGGGAGGACCCAGTACTTC.

The gene calls are TRBV27 and TRBJ2-1; TRBD2 agrees at 7 bases. The J segment lost 9 bases and the V segment lost 4 bases, leaving 12 bases of the junction unmatched. The CDR3 consists of 15 residues. Per the germline V gene, CDR1 is MNHEY and CDR2 is SMNVEV (reference sequence). The chain's CDR3 is CASSSTGASGSEQFF. Written as DNA, the CDR3 is TGTGCCAGCAGTTCCACCGGGGCTAGCGGCAGTGAGCAGTTCTTC.

The gene calls are TRBV28 and TRBJ2-2; D might be TRBD2 (6 bases). V was shortened by 3 bases and J by 6 bases, with 11 bases between the two germline ends. The CDR3 is made up of 14 amino acids. CDR1 MDHEN and CDR2 SYDVKM come from the germline V gene. For the CDR3, the DNA is TGTGCCAGCAGTTTTAGTGGGGGGTCCGGGGAGCTGTTTTTT. It translates to CASSFSGGSGELFF.

A remark on this clone: In the same sample, other DNA sequences code for this CDR3. The chain links TRBV6-5 to TRBJ2-7, with TRBD2 matching 8 bases. The CDR3 spans 14 residues. Trimming removed 4 bases from V and 4 bases from J; junction bases left unmatched: 6. Germline assignment: CDR1 MNHEY and CDR2 SVGAGI. The CDR3 bases are TGTGCCAGCAGTTCCGGGACTAGTCCGTACGAGCAGTACTTC. Translation gives CASSSGTSPYEQYF.

V gene TRBV10-1 combines with J gene TRBJ2-7, with TRBD2 identical over 7 bases. The V and J ends lost 8 bases and 1 base, in that order; junction bases with no gene match: 20. The germline V gene encodes CDR1 WNHNN and CDR2 SYGVQD (reference sequence). The CDR3 runs 18 residues. The CDR3 coding sequence is TGCGCCAGCTCGGGGGGTAAGGGATTGGATTATAGTTCCTACGAGCAGTACTTC. Its translation: CASSGGKGLDYSSYEQYF.

CDR3 in amino acids: CASSYHPTPNYGYTF. For the CDR3, the DNA is TGTGCCAGCAGTTATCACCCGACACCTAACTATGGCTACACCTTC. The chain links TRBV6-6 to TRBJ1-2; D remains ambiguous. This CDR3 has 15 residues. With 3 bases removed from V and 0 bases from J, the gap between germline ends came to 11 bases. CDR1 is MNHNY and CDR2 is SVGAGI in the germline V gene (reference sequence).

The V gene is TRBV9, the J gene TRBJ2-3; possible D gene TRBD1, 6 bases. Looked up from germline, CDR1 is SGDLS and CDR2 is YYNGEE. The germline V and J ends were trimmed by 0 bases and 2 bases, with 13 bases remaining between them. The CDR3 spans 16 residues. CDR3 nucleotide sequence: TGTGCCAGCAGCGTAGATGGCAGGGGTTACACAGATACGCAGTATTTT. This encodes CASSVDGRGYTDTQYF. The entire variable domain, with the rest obtained from reference TRBV9 and TRBJ2-3, is as follows: DSGVTQTPKHLITATGQRVTLRCSPRSGDLSVYWYQQSLDQGLQFLIQYYNGEERAKGNILERFSAQQFPDLHSELNLSSLELGDSALYFCASSVDGRGYTDTQYFGPGTRLTVL.